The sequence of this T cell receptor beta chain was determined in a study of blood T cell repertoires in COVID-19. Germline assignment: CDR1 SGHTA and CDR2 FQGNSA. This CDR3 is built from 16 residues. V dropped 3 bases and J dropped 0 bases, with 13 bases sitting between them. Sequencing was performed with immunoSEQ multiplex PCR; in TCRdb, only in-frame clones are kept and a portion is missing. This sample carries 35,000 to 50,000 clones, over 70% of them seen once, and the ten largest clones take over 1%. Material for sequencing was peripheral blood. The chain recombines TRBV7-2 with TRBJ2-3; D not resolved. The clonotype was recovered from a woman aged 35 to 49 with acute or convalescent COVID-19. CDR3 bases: TGTGCCAGCAGCTTGATAGCAGATATTAGCACAGATACGCAGTATTTT. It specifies CASSLIADISTDTQYF.